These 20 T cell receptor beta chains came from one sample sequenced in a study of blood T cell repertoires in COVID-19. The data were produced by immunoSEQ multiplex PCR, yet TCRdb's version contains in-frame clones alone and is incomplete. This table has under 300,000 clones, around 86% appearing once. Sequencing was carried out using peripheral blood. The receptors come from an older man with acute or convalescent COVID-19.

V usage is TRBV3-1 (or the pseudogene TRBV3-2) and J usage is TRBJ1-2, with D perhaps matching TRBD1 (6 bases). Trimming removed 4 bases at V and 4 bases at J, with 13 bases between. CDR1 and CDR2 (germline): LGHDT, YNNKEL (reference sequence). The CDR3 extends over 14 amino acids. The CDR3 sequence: CASSPPGGFYGYTF. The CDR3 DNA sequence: TGTGCCAGCAGCCCCCCGGGGGGCTTCTATGGCTACACCTTC.

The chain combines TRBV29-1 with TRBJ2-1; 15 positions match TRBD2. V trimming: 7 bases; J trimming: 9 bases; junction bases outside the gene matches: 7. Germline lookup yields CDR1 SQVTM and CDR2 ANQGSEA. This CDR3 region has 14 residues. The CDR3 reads CSERTSGRAGEQFF. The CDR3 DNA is TGCAGCGAGCGGACTAGCGGGAGGGCCGGTGAGCAGTTCTTC.

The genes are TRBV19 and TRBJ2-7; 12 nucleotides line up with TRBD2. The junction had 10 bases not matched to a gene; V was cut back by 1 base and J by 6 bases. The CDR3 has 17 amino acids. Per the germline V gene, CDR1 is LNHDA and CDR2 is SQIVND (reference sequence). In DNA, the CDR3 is TGTGCCAGTAGTATAGTCGGACTAGCGGGATTGCCCAGCGAGCAGTACTTC. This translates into CASSIVGLAGLPSEQYF.

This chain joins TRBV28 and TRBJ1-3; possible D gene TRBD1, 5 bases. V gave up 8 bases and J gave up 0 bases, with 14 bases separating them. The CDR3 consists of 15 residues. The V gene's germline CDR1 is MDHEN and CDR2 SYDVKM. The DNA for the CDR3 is TGTGCCAGCGGCGACAGCACCAGCTCTGGAAACACCATATATTTT. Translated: CASGDSTSSGNTIYF.

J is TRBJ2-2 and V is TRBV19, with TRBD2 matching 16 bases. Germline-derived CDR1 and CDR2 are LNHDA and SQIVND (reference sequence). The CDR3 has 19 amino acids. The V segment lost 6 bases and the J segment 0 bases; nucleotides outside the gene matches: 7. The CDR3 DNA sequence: TGTGCCAGTAGCCGACACGGGACTAGCGGGGGGGCGAACACCGGGGAGCTGTTTTTT. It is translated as CASSRHGTSGGANTGELFF. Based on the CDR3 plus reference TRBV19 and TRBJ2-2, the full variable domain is DGGITQSPKYLFRKEGQNVTLSCEQNLNHDAMYWYRQDPGQGLRLIYYSQIVNDFQKGDIAEGYSVSREKKESFPLTVTSAQKNPTAFYLCASSRHGTSGGANTGELFFGEGSRLTVL.

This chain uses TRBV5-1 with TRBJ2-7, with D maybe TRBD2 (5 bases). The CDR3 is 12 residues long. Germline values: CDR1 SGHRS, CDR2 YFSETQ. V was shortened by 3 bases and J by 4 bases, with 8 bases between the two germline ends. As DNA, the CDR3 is TGCGCCAGCAGCTCGAGAGGGTACGAGCAGTACTTC. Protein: CASSSRGYEQYF.

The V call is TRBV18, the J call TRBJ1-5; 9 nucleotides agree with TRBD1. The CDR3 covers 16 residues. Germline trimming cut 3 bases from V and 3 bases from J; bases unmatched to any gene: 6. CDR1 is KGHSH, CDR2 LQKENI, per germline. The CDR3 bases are TGTGCCAGCTCACCCCAGGGACAGGGCCTCAATCAGCCCCAGCATTTT. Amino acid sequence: CASSPQGQGLNQPQHF.

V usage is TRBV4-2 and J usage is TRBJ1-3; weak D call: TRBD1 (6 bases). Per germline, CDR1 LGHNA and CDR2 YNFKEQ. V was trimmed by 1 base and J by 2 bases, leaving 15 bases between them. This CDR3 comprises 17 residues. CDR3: CASSQGGGRRAGNTIYF. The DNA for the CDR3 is TGTGCCAGCAGCCAAGGCGGGGGCAGAAGGGCTGGAAACACCATATATTTT.

In nucleotides, the CDR3 is TGTGCCACCAGTGACTCCGGGATGTCCTACGAGCAGTACTTC. It specifies CATSDSGMSYEQYF. The V and J genes are TRBV24-1 and TRBJ2-7, with D possibly TRBD2 on 5 matching bases. CDR3 size: 14 residues. The germline CDR1 and CDR2 sequences are KGHDR and SFDVKD. Trimming left V 4 bases short and J 1 base short, with 10 bases between.

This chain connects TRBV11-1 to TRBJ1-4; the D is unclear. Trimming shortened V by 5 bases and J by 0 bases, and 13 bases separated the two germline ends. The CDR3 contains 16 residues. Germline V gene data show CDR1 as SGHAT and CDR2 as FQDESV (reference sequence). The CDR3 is CASSQRTFATNEKLFF. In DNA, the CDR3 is TGTGCCAGCAGCCAAAGGACTTTTGCAACTAATGAAAAACTGTTTTTT.

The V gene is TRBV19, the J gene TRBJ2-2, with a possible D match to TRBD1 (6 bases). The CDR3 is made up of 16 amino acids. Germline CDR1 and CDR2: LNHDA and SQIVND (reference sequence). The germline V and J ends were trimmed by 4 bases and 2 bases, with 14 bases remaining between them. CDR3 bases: TGTGCCAGTAGTAAGGCCGGGACACTTAACACCGGGGAGCTGTTTTTT. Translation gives CASSKAGTLNTGELFF.

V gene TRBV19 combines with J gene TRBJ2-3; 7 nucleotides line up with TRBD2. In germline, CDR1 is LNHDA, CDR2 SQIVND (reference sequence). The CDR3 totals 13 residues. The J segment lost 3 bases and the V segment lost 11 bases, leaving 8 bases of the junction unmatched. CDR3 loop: CAATGGRTDTQYF. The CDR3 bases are TGTGCCGCCACGGGGGGTAGGACAGATACGCAGTATTTT. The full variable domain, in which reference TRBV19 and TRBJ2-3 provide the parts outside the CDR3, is DGGITQSPKYLFRKEGQNVTLSCEQNLNHDAMYWYRQDPGQGLRLIYYSQIVNDFQKGDIAEGYSVSREKKESFPLTVTSAQKNPTAFYLCAATGGRTDTQYFGPGTRLTVL.

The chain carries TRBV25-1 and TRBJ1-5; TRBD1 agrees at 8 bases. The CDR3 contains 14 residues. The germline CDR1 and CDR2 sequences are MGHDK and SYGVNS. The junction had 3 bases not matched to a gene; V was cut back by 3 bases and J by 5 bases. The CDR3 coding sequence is TGTGCCAGCAGTGAGGCAGGGGGCTATCAGCCCCAGCATTTT. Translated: CASSEAGGYQPQHF. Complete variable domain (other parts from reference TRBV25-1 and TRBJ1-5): EADIYQTPRYLVIGTGKKITLECSQTMGHDKMYWYQQDPGMELHLIHYSYGVNSTEKGDLSSESTVSRIRTEHFPLTLESARPSHTSQYLCASSEAGGYQPQHFGDGTRLSIL.

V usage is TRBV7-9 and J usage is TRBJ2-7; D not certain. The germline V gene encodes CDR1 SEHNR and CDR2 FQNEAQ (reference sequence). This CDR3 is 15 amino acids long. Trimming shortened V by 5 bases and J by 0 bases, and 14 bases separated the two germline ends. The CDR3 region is CASSPSKLISYEQYF. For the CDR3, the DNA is TGTGCCAGCAGCCCAAGCAAACTGATCTCCTACGAGCAGTACTTC.

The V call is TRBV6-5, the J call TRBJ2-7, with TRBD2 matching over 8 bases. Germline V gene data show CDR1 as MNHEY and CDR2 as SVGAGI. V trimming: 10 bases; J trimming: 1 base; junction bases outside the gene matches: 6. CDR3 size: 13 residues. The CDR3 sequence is CATGIAGSYEQYF. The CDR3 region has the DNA TGTGCCACGGGGATAGCGGGATCCTACGAGCAGTACTTC.

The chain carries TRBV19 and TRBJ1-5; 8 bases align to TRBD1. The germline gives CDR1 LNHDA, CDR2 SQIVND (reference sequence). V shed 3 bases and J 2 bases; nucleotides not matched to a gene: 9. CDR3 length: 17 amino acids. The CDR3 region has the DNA TGTGCCAGTAGTATGACGGACAGGGACCTAGGCAATCAGCCCCAGCATTTT. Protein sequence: CASSMTDRDLGNQPQHF. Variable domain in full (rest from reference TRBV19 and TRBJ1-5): DGGITQSPKYLFRKEGQNVTLSCEQNLNHDAMYWYRQDPGQGLRLIYYSQIVNDFQKGDIAEGYSVSREKKESFPLTVTSAQKNPTAFYLCASSMTDRDLGNQPQHFGDGTRLSIL.

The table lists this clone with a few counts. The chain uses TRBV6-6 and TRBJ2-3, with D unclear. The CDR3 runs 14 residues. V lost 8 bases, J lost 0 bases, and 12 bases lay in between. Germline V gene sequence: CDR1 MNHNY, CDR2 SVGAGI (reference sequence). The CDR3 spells CASSGPASTDTQYF. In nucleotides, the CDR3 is TGTGCCAGCTCTGGGCCGGCTAGCACAGATACGCAGTATTTT.

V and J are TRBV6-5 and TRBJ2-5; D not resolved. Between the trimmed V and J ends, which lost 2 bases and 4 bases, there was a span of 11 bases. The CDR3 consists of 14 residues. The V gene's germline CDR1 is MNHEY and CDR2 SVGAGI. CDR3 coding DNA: TGTGCCAGCAGTTACGGCAGGATCGGAGAGACCCAGTACTTC. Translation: CASSYGRIGETQYF.

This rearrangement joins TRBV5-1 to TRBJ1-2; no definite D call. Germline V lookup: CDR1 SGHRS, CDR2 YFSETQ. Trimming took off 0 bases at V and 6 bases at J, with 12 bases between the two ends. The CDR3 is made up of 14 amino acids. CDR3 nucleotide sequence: TGCGCCAGCAGCTTGGCCGGGGTAAGGGATGGCTACACCTTC. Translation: CASSLAGVRDGYTF.

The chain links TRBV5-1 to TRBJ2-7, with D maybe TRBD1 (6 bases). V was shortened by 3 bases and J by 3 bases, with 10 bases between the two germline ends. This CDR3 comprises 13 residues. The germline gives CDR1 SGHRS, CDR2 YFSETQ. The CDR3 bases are TGCGCCAGCAGCTCTACAGGGTACTACGAGCAGTACTTC. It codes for CASSSTGYYEQYF.